This T cell receptor (beta chain) came from a study of blood T cell repertoires in COVID-19. About the study: The origin of the acute and convalescent COVID-19 samples was the United States, Italy and Spain. From T cells, B-cell-depleted T cells, or PBMCs came the material, which was cDNA or gDNA.

Under the authors' procedure: The assay estimated nucleated cells by amplifying reference gene primers. This table comes from immunoSEQ multiplex PCR, and its TCRdb copy is limited to in-frame clones, with some not included. The DNA was the basis for D and trimming; V, J and clone size are from that table. The table shows roughly 15,000 clones, with around 91% occurring only once. This TCR came from a man in his 60s with active COVID-19. The specimen was peripheral blood.

CDR3 DNA: TGTGCCAGCACCGGGGGGCAAACTAATTCACCCCTCCACTTT. Translating it yields CASTGGQTNSPLHF. This chain uses TRBV6-5 with TRBJ1-6; perhaps TRBD1 as D (6 bases). CDR3 length equals 14 residues. V lost 7 bases, J lost 6 bases, and 13 bases lay in between. CDR1 MNHEY and CDR2 SVGAGI come from the germline V gene.